The T cell receptor (beta chain) described here comes from a study of cytomegalovirus exposure and HLA in healthy donors. The overall study: It was reported in a later analysis that the approximately 110 validation repertoires used the same platform as the roughly 700 first-cohort repertoires.

Whole-study findings and limits: It was fewer than 200 TCR beta chains that were listed as cytomegalovirus-associated. Confirmation was obtained in vitro that a few CMV-associated chains are specific for CMV antigens. Reported results showed that the classifier diagnosed cytomegalovirus status with high specificity and sensitivity.

Concerning this clone itself: Its antigen remains unidentified.

Libraries were prepared by immunoSEQ multiplex PCR; TCRdb keeps only in-frame clonotypes and omits some of them. The sample has tens of thousands of clones; roughly 94% are singletons. This CDR3 is 14 amino acids long. After removal of 4 bases from V and 2 bases from J, the junction contained 4 bases not matched to a gene. Germline assignment: CDR1 SQVTM and CDR2 ANQGSEA. V is TRBV29-1 and J is TRBJ2-1, with 8 positions matching TRBD2. The sequenced sample consisted of PBMCs. This clonotype was sampled from a man aged 18-30 years in good health and CMV-seropositive. CDR3 sequence (DNA): TGCAGCGTTGGGACTAGCCGCACCTACAATGAGCAGTTCTTC. Residues: CSVGTSRTYNEQFF.